This TCR beta chain is from a study of cytomegalovirus exposure and HLA in healthy donors. Generated by immunoSEQ multiplex PCR, the TCRdb table keeps only in-frame clones and is missing some. The table includes 55,000 to 80,000 clones, roughly 94% detected once. Germline values: CDR1 MNHEY, CDR2 SMNVEV (reference sequence). Germline trimming cut 5 bases from V and 3 bases from J; bases unmatched to any gene: 9. This CDR3 region has 15 residues. Sequenced material: PBMCs. This TCR derives from a woman aged 18-30 years in good health and CMV-seropositive. The chain couples TRBV27 to TRBJ2-7, with 8 bases identical to TRBD2. The DNA for the CDR3 is TGTGCCAGCAGTCCAGTTACGGGGGGGAGCTACGAGCAGTACTTC. Protein sequence: CASSPVTGGSYEQYF.